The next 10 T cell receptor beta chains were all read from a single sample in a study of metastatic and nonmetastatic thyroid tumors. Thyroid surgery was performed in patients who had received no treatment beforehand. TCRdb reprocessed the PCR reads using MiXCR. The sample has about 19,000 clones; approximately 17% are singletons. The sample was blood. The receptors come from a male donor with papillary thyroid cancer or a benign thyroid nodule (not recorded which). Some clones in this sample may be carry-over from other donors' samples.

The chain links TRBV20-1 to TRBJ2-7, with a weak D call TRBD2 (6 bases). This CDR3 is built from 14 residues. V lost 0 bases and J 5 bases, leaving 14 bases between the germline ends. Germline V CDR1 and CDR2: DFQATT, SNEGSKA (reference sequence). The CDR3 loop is CSARDLGEAHEQYF. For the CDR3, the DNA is TGCAGTGCTAGAGATCTAGGGGAGGCCCACGAGCAGTACTTC.

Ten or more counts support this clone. The DNA of the CDR3 is TGTGCCAGCAGGCTAGCGGGAGGGCAGAACACCGGGGAGCTGTTTTTT. Translated: CASRLAGGQNTGELFF. The J gene is TRBJ2-2, the V gene TRBV28; 12 bases are shared with TRBD2. Germline V lookup: CDR1 MDHEN, CDR2 SYDVKM. This CDR3 has 16 amino acids. Germline trimming cut 6 bases from V and 1 base from J; bases unmatched to any gene: 3.

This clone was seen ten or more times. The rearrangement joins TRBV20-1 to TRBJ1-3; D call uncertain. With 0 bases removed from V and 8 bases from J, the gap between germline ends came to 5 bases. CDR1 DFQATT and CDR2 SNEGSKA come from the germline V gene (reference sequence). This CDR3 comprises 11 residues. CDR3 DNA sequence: TGCAGTGCTAGAGATGGGGACACCATATATTTT. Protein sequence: CSARDGDTIYF.

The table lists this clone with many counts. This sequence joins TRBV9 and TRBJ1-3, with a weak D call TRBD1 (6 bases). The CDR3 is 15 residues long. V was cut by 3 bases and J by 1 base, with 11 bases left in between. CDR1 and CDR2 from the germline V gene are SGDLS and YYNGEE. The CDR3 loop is CASSATQGSGNTIYF. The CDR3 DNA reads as TGTGCCAGCAGCGCAACACAGGGATCTGGAAACACCATATATTTT.

CDR3 sequence reads: CASSQLGQGNSPLHF. Written as DNA, the CDR3 is TGTGCCAGCAGCCAACTGGGACAGGGCAATTCACCCCTCCACTTT. This sequence joins TRBV4-2 and TRBJ1-6; 9 nucleotides align to TRBD1. This CDR3 contains 15 residues. J was trimmed by 7 bases and V by 2 bases; bases with no gene match: 3. Germline CDR1 reads LGHNA; CDR2 reads YNFKEQ.

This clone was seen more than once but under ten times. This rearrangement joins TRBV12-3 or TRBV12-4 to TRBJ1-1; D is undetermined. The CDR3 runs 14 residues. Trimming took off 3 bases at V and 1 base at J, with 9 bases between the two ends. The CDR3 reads CASSFWEGNTEAFF. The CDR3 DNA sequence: TGTGCCAGCAGTTTCTGGGAAGGGAACACTGAAGCTTTCTTT.

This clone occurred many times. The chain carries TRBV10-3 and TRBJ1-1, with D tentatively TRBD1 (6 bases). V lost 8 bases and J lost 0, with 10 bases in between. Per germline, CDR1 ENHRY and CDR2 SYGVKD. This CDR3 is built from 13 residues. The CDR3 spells CAIRRGMNTEAFF. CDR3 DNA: TGTGCCATCCGAAGGGGGATGAACACTGAAGCTTTCTTT.

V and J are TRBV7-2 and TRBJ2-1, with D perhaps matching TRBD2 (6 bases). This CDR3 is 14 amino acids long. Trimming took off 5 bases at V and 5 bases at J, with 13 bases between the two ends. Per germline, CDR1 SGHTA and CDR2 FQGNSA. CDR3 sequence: CASSRTEGHNEQFF. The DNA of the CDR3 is TGTGCCAGCAGCCGAACGGAGGGGCACAATGAGCAGTTCTTC.

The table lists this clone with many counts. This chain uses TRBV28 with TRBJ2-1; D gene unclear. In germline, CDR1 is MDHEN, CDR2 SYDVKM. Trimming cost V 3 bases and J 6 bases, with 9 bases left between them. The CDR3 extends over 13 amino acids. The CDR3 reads CASSLGRTNEQFF. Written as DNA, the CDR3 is TGTGCCAGCAGTTTGGGCAGAACCAATGAGCAGTTCTTC.

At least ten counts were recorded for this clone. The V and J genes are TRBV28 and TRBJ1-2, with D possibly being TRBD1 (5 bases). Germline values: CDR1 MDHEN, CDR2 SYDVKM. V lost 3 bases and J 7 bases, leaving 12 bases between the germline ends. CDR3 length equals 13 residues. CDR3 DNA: TGTGCCAGCAGTTTTCTGGGGGTCCGTGGCTACACCTTC. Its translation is CASSFLGVRGYTF.